A selection of T cell receptor beta chains follows, all from one sample in a study of identical twins. TCRdb ran MiXCR on the 5' RACE reads and lists one entry per CDR3 protein. The profile shows some 660,000 distinct CDR3 sequences, 8.6% of them singletons. These records were also assigned to another study, of yellow fever vaccine responses in identical twins.

Sample: PBMCs. The receptors shown here come from a young woman in good health. Each CDR3 is given with its conserved first and last residue. The D gene is left open where the match is weak. Rows may omit the clone size; those that give it use once, few, many or a size class.

v_gene,abundance,d_gene,j_gene,CDR3aa,CDR3nt
TRBV29-1,many,TRBD2,TRBJ2-3,CSVEEGLAGAYF,TGCAGCGTTGAAGAGGGACTAGCGGGAGCATATTTT
TRBV3-1,many,NA,TRBJ2-3,CASSQLRLAESTDTQYF,TGTGCCAGCAGCCAATTGCGTCTAGCCGAATCCACAGATACGCAGTATTTT
TRBV28,NA,TRBD2,TRBJ2-1,CASSFGRASDNEQFF,TGTGCCAGCAGTTTCGGGAGGGCCAGCGACAATGAGCAGTTCTTC
TRBV12-3/TRBV12-4,many,NA,TRBJ2-2,CASSFIGQLDTGELFF,TGTGCCAGCAGTTTCATAGGACAGCTAGACACCGGGGAGCTGTTTTTT
TRBV10-3,NA,NA,TRBJ2-5,CAISGPSPETQYF,TGTGCCATCAGTGGGCCCAGCCCGGAGACCCAGTACTTC
TRBV27,many,NA,TRBJ2-3,CASSLSAYFTDTQYF,TGTGCCAGCAGTTTATCGGCCTACTTCACAGATACGCAGTATTTT
TRBV20-1,few,NA,TRBJ2-1,CSVKLITYNEQFF,TGCAGTGTGAAACTGATAACCTACAATGAGCAGTTCTTC
TRBV7-8,few,NA,TRBJ2-5,CASSLFSAYQETQYF,TGTGCCAGCAGCTTATTTTCAGCGTACCAAGAGACCCAGTACTTC
TRBV20-1,many,TRBD2,TRBJ2-2,CSAQGLAGNTGELFF,TGCAGTGCCCAGGGACTAGCGGGCAACACCGGGGAGCTGTTTTTT
TRBV20-1,few,NA,TRBJ2-4,CSAAPNDIQYF,TGCAGTGCAGCCCCTAACGACATTCAGTACTTC
TRBV5-1,many,TRBD1,TRBJ2-1,CASSLSASGTGGYNEQFF,TGCGCCAGCAGCTTGTCTGCATCCGGGACAGGGGGATACAATGAGCAGTTCTTC
TRBV23-1,NA,NA,TRBJ2-5,CASSPPSAEGNQETQYF,TGCGCCAGCAGTCCTCCGTCTGCTGAGGGCAACCAAGAGACCCAGTACTTC
TRBV20-1,few,NA,TRBJ2-1,CSAGSWREAHSYNEQFF,TGCAGTGCTGGTTCGTGGAGGGAGGCCCACTCCTACAATGAGCAGTTCTTC
TRBV9,few,TRBD2,TRBJ2-1,CASSPSSRGGRAVEQFF,TGTGCCAGCAGCCCCAGTTCGAGGGGCGGGAGGGCCGTTGAGCAGTTCTTC
TRBV28,many,TRBD2,TRBJ2-1,CASSPSTSGRGEQFF,TGTGCCAGCAGTCCCTCGACTAGCGGGAGAGGAGAGCAGTTCTTC
TRBV9,few,NA,TRBJ2-3,CASSFGQGNTDTQYF,NA
TRBV12-3/TRBV12-4,many,NA,TRBJ2-7,CASSFRAYEQYF,TGTGCCAGCAGTTTTCGGGCCTACGAGCAGTACTTC
TRBV20-1,few,TRBD2,TRBJ2-1,CSARVPGGPPEQFF,TGCAGTGCTAGAGTCCCGGGGGGGCCGCCCGAGCAGTTCTTC
TRBV12-3/TRBV12-4,NA,NA,TRBJ2-7,CASSLRGRSYEQYF,TGTGCCAGCAGTTTACGGGGCAGGTCCTACGAGCAGTACTTC
TRBV12-3/TRBV12-4,NA,TRBD2,TRBJ2-7,CASRSGTSGGEEAYEQYF,TGTGCCAGCAGATCCGGGACTAGCGGGGGGGAAGAGGCCTACGAGCAGTACTTC
TRBV5-1,few,TRBD2,TRBJ2-7,CASSFGTSIYEQYF,TGCGCCAGCAGCTTCGGGACTAGTATCTACGAGCAGTACTTC